These T cell receptor beta chains were read from a single sample in a study of T cell repertoires in cytomegalovirus infection. For these TCRs, the target antigens are not known. TCRdb reprocessed the reads via MiXCR and lists one record per CDR3 protein. The sample comprises almost 90,000 distinct CDR3 sequences, approximately 32% of which are singletons, and around 68% rests with the top ten. Here the sequenced sample was CD8+ T cells from cultured PBMCs, taken from culture after CMV antigen stimulation. All receptors derive from a human donor in good health (CMV status not recorded). Some clones in this sample may be carry-over from other donors' samples. CDR3s include the opening cysteine and the closing phenylalanine or tryptophan. A D gene is named only where the DNA matches it firmly. Clone size is not always given. Where it is, it says once, few, many or a class for expanded clones.

V gene: TRBV5-4
clone size: once
J gene: TRBJ1-1
D gene: -
CDR3 DNA: TGTGCCAGCAGCTTACCGGGACCCTCGAACACTGAAGCTTTCTTT
CDR3 protein: CASSLPGPSNTEAFF

V gene: TRBV19
clone size: few
J gene: TRBJ2-2
D gene: -
CDR3 DNA: TGTGCCAGTACTACGGGACTCTACACCGGGGAGCTGTTTTTT
CDR3 protein: CASTTGLYTGELFF

V gene: TRBV20-1
clone size: -
J gene: TRBJ2-3
D gene: TRBD2
CDR3 DNA: TGCAGTGCCTACCCTACTAGCGGGGGCACAGATACGCAGTATTTT
CDR3 protein: CSAYPTSGGTDTQYF

V gene: TRBV20-1
clone size: -
J gene: TRBJ2-1
D gene: TRBD2
CDR3 DNA: TGCAGTGCTCGTAGCGGGGGAGTCTACAATGAGCAGTTCTTC
CDR3 protein: CSARSGGVYNEQFF

V gene: TRBV7-6
clone size: -
J gene: TRBJ1-1
D gene: TRBD1
CDR3 DNA: TGTGCCAGCAGCGCAGGGGGCTGGACTGAAGCTTTCTTT
CDR3 protein: CASSAGGWTEAFF

V gene: TRBV12-3/TRBV12-4
clone size: few
J gene: TRBJ1-3
D gene: -
CDR3 DNA: TGTGCCAGCAGGGGACCGAGCTCTGGAAACACCATATATTTT
CDR3 protein: CASRGPSSGNTIYF

V gene: TRBV27
clone size: -
J gene: TRBJ2-4
D gene: -
CDR3 DNA: TGTGCCACCTCGGGCAAAAACATTCAGTACTTC
CDR3 protein: CATSGKNIQYF

V gene: TRBV7-8
clone size: many
J gene: TRBJ1-5
D gene: -
CDR3 DNA: TGTGCCAGCAGCTTAGCGCTGACTATCGGTACAGGGCCCTTGGGGGGCAATCAGCCCCAGCATTTT
CDR3 protein: CASSLALTIGTGPLGGNQPQHF

V gene: TRBV12-3/TRBV12-4
clone size: few
J gene: TRBJ1-4
D gene: -
CDR3 DNA: TGTGCCAGCAGTTCCTCCACCGTGGACGGGAATAATGAAAAACTGTTTTTT
CDR3 protein: CASSSSTVDGNNEKLFF

V gene: TRBV28
clone size: -
J gene: TRBJ1-2
D gene: TRBD1
CDR3 DNA: TGTGCCAGCAGTACCAAGACAGGGCCGGGGGGCTACACCTTC
CDR3 protein: CASSTKTGPGGYTF

V gene: TRBV12-3/TRBV12-4
clone size: many
J gene: TRBJ2-3
D gene: TRBD2
CDR3 DNA: TGTGCCAGCAGCCACCTAGCGGGGGGCACAGATACGCAGTATTTT
CDR3 protein: CASSHLAGGTDTQYF

V gene: TRBV9
clone size: -
J gene: TRBJ2-7
D gene: -
CDR3 DNA: TGTGCCAGCAGCGTAGGATCTAGCACCTCCTACGAGCAGTACTTC
CDR3 protein: CASSVGSSTSYEQYF

V gene: TRBV7-6
clone size: few
J gene: TRBJ2-1
D gene: TRBD2
CDR3 DNA: TGTGCCAGCAGTCCCGGACGGACTAGTTACAATGAGCAGTTCTTC
CDR3 protein: CASSPGRTSYNEQFF

V gene: TRBV19
clone size: few
J gene: TRBJ2-1
D gene: -
CDR3 DNA: TGTGCCAGTAGTATAGGGAGCAGCCCCTACAATGAGCAGTTCTTC
CDR3 protein: CASSIGSSPYNEQFF

V gene: TRBV12-3/TRBV12-4
clone size: few
J gene: TRBJ2-3
D gene: -
CDR3 DNA: TGTGCCAGCAGTTCCGGGTCGGACACAGATACGCAGTATTTT
CDR3 protein: CASSSGSDTDTQYF

V gene: TRBV6-1
clone size: many
J gene: TRBJ2-5
D gene: -
CDR3 DNA: TGTGCCAGCAGCAAAAATAAAAGGGGTGAGGAGACCCAGTACTTC
CDR3 protein: CASSKNKRGEETQYF

V gene: TRBV14
clone size: -
J gene: TRBJ2-2
D gene: -
CDR3 DNA: TGTGCCAGCAGCCAGGGGACTTACACCGGGGAGCTGTTTTTT
CDR3 protein: CASSQGTYTGELFF

V gene: TRBV23-1
clone size: -
J gene: TRBJ1-5
D gene: -
CDR3 DNA: TGCGCCAGCAGTCACAAGACCAGGGACCGGCGGGAGGCCCAGCATTTT
CDR3 protein: CASSHKTRDRREAQHF

V gene: TRBV4-1
clone size: few
J gene: TRBJ1-1
D gene: -
CDR3 DNA: TGCGCCAGCAGCTGGGGGGAGGGGAGCACTGAAGCTTTCTTT
CDR3 protein: CASSWGEGSTEAFF

V gene: TRBV7-9
clone size: few
J gene: TRBJ2-3
D gene: TRBD1
CDR3 DNA: TGTGCCAGCAGCTTCGGGACAGGGAGGGCTAGCACAGATACGCAGTATTTT
CDR3 protein: CASSFGTGRASTDTQYF

V gene: TRBV7-2
clone size: many
J gene: TRBJ2-1
D gene: TRBD2
CDR3 DNA: TGTGCCAGCAGCATCACTAGCGGTCCCTACAATGAGCAGTTCTTC
CDR3 protein: CASSITSGPYNEQFF

V gene: TRBV6-1
clone size: -
J gene: TRBJ2-3
D gene: -
CDR3 DNA: TGTGCCAGCAGTGGTAACGTAGCTAGCACAGATACGCAGTATTTT
CDR3 protein: CASSGNVASTDTQYF

V gene: TRBV20-1
clone size: -
J gene: TRBJ1-1
D gene: -
CDR3 DNA: TGCAGTGCTAGCCCTTTAGACCTCTCACAGGGGAACACTGAAGCTTTCTTT
CDR3 protein: CSASPLDLSQGNTEAFF

V gene: TRBV2
clone size: few
J gene: TRBJ2-7
D gene: TRBD2
CDR3 DNA: TGTGCCAGCAGTGCCCTAGCGGGGAACGAGCAGTACTTC
CDR3 protein: CASSALAGNEQYF

V gene: TRBV28
clone size: -
J gene: TRBJ1-6
D gene: TRBD1
CDR3 DNA: TGTGCCAGCAGTCGCTCCACCGGGACAGGACGGTCACCCCTCCACTTT
CDR3 protein: CASSRSTGTGRSPLHF

V gene: TRBV15
clone size: -
J gene: TRBJ2-7
D gene: -
CDR3 DNA: TGTGCCACCAGCAGAGCCAGGGCCTACGAGCAGTACTTC
CDR3 protein: CATSRARAYEQYF

V gene: TRBV19
clone size: -
J gene: TRBJ1-1
D gene: -
CDR3 DNA: TGTGCCAGTAGTATAACTGGGGGACTGAACACTGAAGCTTTCTTT
CDR3 protein: CASSITGGLNTEAFF

V gene: TRBV5-1
clone size: once
J gene: TRBJ1-5
D gene: -
CDR3 DNA: TGCGCCGGCAGCTTGGAGGGGCGCGGCAATCAGCCCCAGCATTTT
CDR3 protein: CAGSLEGRGNQPQHF

V gene: TRBV7-8
clone size: medium-sized
J gene: TRBJ1-6
D gene: TRBD1
CDR3 DNA: TGTGCCAGCAGCTCCTTGGCCGGGACAGCTAATAATTCACCCCTCCACTTT
CDR3 protein: CASSSLAGTANNSPLHF

V gene: TRBV7-2
clone size: few
J gene: TRBJ1-2
D gene: -
CDR3 DNA: TGTGCCAGCAGCTCAAGGGTGTCGGGGATGCGCTACACCTTC
CDR3 protein: CASSSRVSGMRYTF

V gene: TRBV27
clone size: many
J gene: TRBJ1-1
D gene: -
CDR3 DNA: TGTGCCAGCAGAATGAGACAGAGCGCTGAAGCTTTCTTT
CDR3 protein: CASRMRQSAEAFF

V gene: TRBV4-1
clone size: many
J gene: TRBJ2-3
D gene: -
CDR3 DNA: TGCGCCAGCAGCCAAGGTCCAGATACGCAGTATTTT
CDR3 protein: CASSQGPDTQYF

V gene: TRBV7-8
clone size: few
J gene: TRBJ2-1
D gene: -
CDR3 DNA: TGTGCCAGCAGCTTTCCCGGGGGGCCCTACAATGAGCAGTTCTTC
CDR3 protein: CASSFPGGPYNEQFF

V gene: TRBV7-7
clone size: many
J gene: TRBJ2-2
D gene: -
CDR3 DNA: TGTGCCAGCAGCTTAATGGCAGGGGACACCGGGGAGCTGTTTTTT
CDR3 protein: CASSLMAGDTGELFF

V gene: TRBV6-2/TRBV6-3
clone size: few
J gene: TRBJ2-1
D gene: TRBD1
CDR3 DNA: TGTGCCAGCAGTATGACAGGGTCCTACAATGAGCAGTTCTTC
CDR3 protein: CASSMTGSYNEQFF

V gene: TRBV9
clone size: -
J gene: TRBJ2-1
D gene: TRBD2
CDR3 DNA: TGTGCCAGCAGCGTACCAGGGGTGGCTAGCGGGTTAGACAATGAGCAGTTCTTC
CDR3 protein: CASSVPGVASGLDNEQFF

V gene: TRBV7-2
clone size: many
J gene: TRBJ2-1
D gene: TRBD2
CDR3 DNA: TGTGCCAGCGCTCCGCCCAGCGGGGGGGCATACAATGAGCAGTTCTTC
CDR3 protein: CASAPPSGGAYNEQFF

V gene: TRBV7-7
clone size: many
J gene: TRBJ2-3
D gene: -
CDR3 DNA: TGTGCCAGCAGCTTAATCAGCACAGATACGCAGTATTTT
CDR3 protein: CASSLISTDTQYF

V gene: TRBV5-1
clone size: few
J gene: TRBJ2-2
D gene: -
CDR3 DNA: TGCGCCAGTTTACCTCCCGGGACTTTGAACACCGGGGAGCTGTTTTTT
CDR3 protein: CASLPPGTLNTGELFF

V gene: TRBV19
clone size: few
J gene: TRBJ1-1
D gene: -
CDR3 DNA: TGTGCCAGTAGCCACGGGATGAACACTGAAGCTTTCTTT
CDR3 protein: CASSHGMNTEAFF

V gene: TRBV6-1
clone size: few
J gene: TRBJ1-2
D gene: -
CDR3 DNA: TGTGCCAGCAGTGACTTACGACGGTTCTATGGCTACACCTTC
CDR3 protein: CASSDLRRFYGYTF

V gene: TRBV2
clone size: -
J gene: TRBJ2-2
D gene: -
CDR3 DNA: TGTGCCAGCAGGGGGACGCTTTATCAGTTGAACACCGGGGAGCTGTTTTTT
CDR3 protein: CASRGTLYQLNTGELFF

V gene: TRBV7-9
clone size: -
J gene: TRBJ2-7
D gene: TRBD1
CDR3 DNA: TGTGCCAGCACCGACTCGGGACAGGGCTACGAGCAGTACTTC
CDR3 protein: CASTDSGQGYEQYF

V gene: TRBV20-1
clone size: once
J gene: TRBJ2-4
D gene: TRBD1
CDR3 DNA: TGCAGTGCTAGTCCCGGGACAGACCCAAGGTACTTC
CDR3 protein: CSASPGTDPRYF

V gene: TRBV7-6
clone size: -
J gene: TRBJ2-7
D gene: TRBD1
CDR3 DNA: TGTGCCAGCAGCTTACGACAGGGGGCGCATTACGAGCAGTACTTC
CDR3 protein: CASSLRQGAHYEQYF

V gene: TRBV29-1
clone size: few
J gene: TRBJ2-7
D gene: -
CDR3 DNA: TGCAGCGTTGCAATGGGACATCTAGGTCTCGAGCAGTACTTC
CDR3 protein: CSVAMGHLGLEQYF

V gene: TRBV5-5
clone size: -
J gene: TRBJ1-1
D gene: -
CDR3 DNA: TGTGCCAGCTCGATGGCAGGGCTCACTGAAGCTTTCTTT
CDR3 protein: CASSMAGLTEAFF

V gene: TRBV5-6
clone size: -
J gene: TRBJ2-5
D gene: -
CDR3 DNA: TGTGCCAGCAGCTTGGTTGGGCCCGAAGAGACCCAGTACTTC
CDR3 protein: CASSLVGPEETQYF

V gene: TRBV4-1
clone size: -
J gene: TRBJ2-1
D gene: TRBD2
CDR3 DNA: TGCGCCAGCAGCCAAGGGCTAGCGGGGGGGCTCAATGAGCAGTTCTTC
CDR3 protein: CASSQGLAGGLNEQFF

V gene: TRBV2
clone size: few
J gene: TRBJ2-1
D gene: -
CDR3 DNA: TGTGCCAGCAGTGAAAGTAGGGGCATGTCGTACAATGAGCAGTTCTTC
CDR3 protein: CASSESRGMSYNEQFF